A few counts support the clone carrying this T cell receptor beta chain. Its antigen is still unknown. V was pared by 3 bases and J by 0 bases, with 12 bases between. CDR1 and CDR2 from the germline V gene are MNHEY and SMNVEV (reference sequence). The CDR3 totals 17 residues. This specimen comes from a study of cytomegalovirus exposure and HLA in healthy donors. Study-level findings and limits: A missense variant in DCLRE1C was later tied to TCR beta V- and J-gene trimming. Most CMV-associated TCR beta chains were later found to appear HLA-restricted. In a later analysis, at a false discovery rate of 0.05, approximately 18,000 TCR beta sequences were associated with HLA alleles.

PCR used 60 Vbeta primers and 13 Jbeta primers. Assay used: immunoSEQ multiplex PCR; TCRdb lists only in-frame clones, some missing. The top ten hold approximately 8% of the sample, which has around 40,000 clones, approximately 86% seen once. Donors had nominal health at sampling but likely had unrecorded immune exposures. The chain couples TRBV27 to TRBJ1-6; D ambiguous. The specimen sequenced was PBMCs. The TCR was taken from a woman aged 35 to 49 in good health and CMV-seropositive. Here the CDR3 DNA reads TGTGCCAGCAGTTTGGACTTTTTTAGCTCCTATAATTCACCCCTCCACTTT. Translation gives CASSLDFFSSYNSPLHF.